Each of the 15 T cell receptor beta chains below was sequenced from the same sample in a study of blood T cell repertoires in COVID-19. This table comes from immunoSEQ multiplex PCR, and its TCRdb copy is limited to in-frame clones, with some not included. This sample yields about 84,000 clones, of which nearly 85% are seen a single time; roughly 30% belongs to the top ten. Sequencing was carried out using peripheral blood. These receptor sequences come from an elderly woman with acute or convalescent COVID-19.

This chain connects TRBV19 to TRBJ2-7, with D maybe TRBD1 (6 bases). The germline V gene encodes CDR1 LNHDA and CDR2 SQIVND (reference sequence). The CDR3 is 14 amino acids. Between the trimmed V and J ends, which lost 10 bases and 0 bases, there was a span of 16 bases. The CDR3 sequence: CATRRGHLSYEQYF. The CDR3 DNA reads as TGTGCCACTCGCAGGGGACACCTCTCCTACGAGCAGTACTTC.

This clone was counted between two and nine times. This CDR3 is CASSQDRQPNTEAFF. The CDR3 region has the DNA TGCGCCAGCAGCCAAGATCGACAGCCGAACACTGAAGCTTTCTTT. The chain uses TRBV4-3 and TRBJ1-1; weak D call: TRBD1 (5 bases). The germline CDR1 and CDR2 sequences are LGHNA and YSLEER. The CDR3 is 15 amino acids. Trimming shortened V by 0 bases and J by 1 base, and 9 bases separated the two germline ends.

This chain connects TRBV11-3 to TRBJ2-7, with a possible D match to TRBD1 (6 bases). The CDR3 is made up of 12 amino acids. CDR1 and CDR2 from the germline V gene are SGHNT and YENEEA. The V and J ends lost 8 bases and 4 bases respectively, with 12 bases between them. CDR3 region: CASGGNGYEQYF. In nucleotides, the CDR3 is TGTGCCAGCGGGGGCAACGGTTACGAGCAGTACTTC.

This sequence joins TRBV6-5 and TRBJ2-3; no reliable D call. Trimming stripped 8 bases from V and 0 bases from J, with 9 bases between. The germline V gene encodes CDR1 MNHEY and CDR2 SVGAGI. CDR3 length: 13 residues. The CDR3 loop reads CASGLPSTDTQYF. The CDR3 coding sequence is TGTGCCAGCGGGCTACCCAGCACAGATACGCAGTATTTT.

The rearrangement joins TRBV6-2 or TRBV6-3 to TRBJ2-4, with 9 bases that match TRBD2. Per the germline V gene, CDR1 is MNHEY and CDR2 is SVGEGT. The CDR3 consists of 13 residues. Trimming took 4 bases from V and 6 from J; bases not matched to a gene: 1. The DNA for the CDR3 is TGTGCCAGCAGTTCAGCGGGAGGAAACATTCAGTACTTC. This encodes CASSSAGGNIQYF.

Here the CDR3 DNA reads TGCGCCAGCAGCCAAGATCTAACTAGCGGGCTGGATACGCAGTATTTT. This sequence encodes CASSQDLTSGLDTQYF. The chain joins TRBV4-1 to TRBJ2-3; 9 nucleotides match TRBD2. V lost 0 bases and J lost 6; bases outside the gene matches: 7. Germline V gene data show CDR1 as MGHRA and CDR2 as YSYEKL. The CDR3 totals 16 residues.

The chain links TRBV4-1 to TRBJ2-7, with 8 bases matching TRBD2. CDR1 and CDR2 (germline): MGHRA, YSYEKL. Losses at the gene ends were 1 base for V and 4 bases for J; bases not matched to a gene: 9. The CDR3 runs 16 residues. The CDR3 sequence is CASSQGLSGAHYEQYF. DNA for the CDR3: TGCGCCAGCAGCCAAGGCCTTAGCGGGGCCCATTACGAGCAGTACTTC.

J is TRBJ2-2 and V is TRBV5-1; D remains unclear. Trimming left V 1 base short and J 4 bases short, with 5 bases between. The V gene's germline CDR1 is SGHRS and CDR2 YFSETQ. The CDR3 is 13 amino acids. As DNA, the CDR3 is TGCGCCAGCAGCTTGTATCCCACCGGGGAGCTGTTTTTT. Its translation: CASSLYPTGELFF.

The chain couples TRBV2 to TRBJ2-1; possible D gene TRBD2, 5 bases. Germline CDR1 SNHLY, CDR2 FYNNEI. The CDR3 consists of 13 residues. The CDR3 protein is CATLSRGYNEQFF. The CDR3 nucleotides read TGTGCAACCCTCTCTCGGGGTTACAATGAGCAGTTCTTC.

This rearrangement joins TRBV5-1 to TRBJ2-3; D may be TRBD1 (5 bases). The CDR3 contains 14 residues. V lost 0 bases and J lost 4, with 9 bases in between. From germline, CDR1 is SGHRS and CDR2 YFSETQ. The CDR3 protein is CASSLGQPADTQYF. Written as DNA, the CDR3 is TGCGCCAGCAGCTTGGGACAGCCCGCAGATACGCAGTATTTT.

This chain joins TRBV30 and TRBJ2-1; D gene uncertain. The CDR3 loop spans 12 amino acids. The germline gives CDR1 GTSNPN, CDR2 SVGIG (reference sequence). Trimming shortened V by 5 bases and J by 6 bases, and 11 bases separated the two germline ends. This CDR3 is CAWGPAGNEQFF. The CDR3 nucleotides read TGTGCCTGGGGCCCTGCCGGCAATGAGCAGTTCTTC.

This chain connects TRBV4-2 to TRBJ1-4; TRBD1 aligns across 10 bases. Germline loops: CDR1 LGHNA, CDR2 YNFKEQ. The CDR3 loop spans 17 amino acids. Trimming at V came to 1 base and at J to 7 bases, leaving 9 bases not matched to a gene. The CDR3 nucleotides read TGTGCCAGCAGCCAAGGACAGGGGGCGACGGTCGGTGAAAAACTGTTTTTT. Translation: CASSQGQGATVGEKLFF.

The chain combines TRBV10-3 with TRBJ2-7; 12 bases line up with TRBD2. This CDR3 comprises 16 residues. V was pared by 6 bases and J by 1 base, with 7 bases of the junction left unmatched. From germline, CDR1 is ENHRY and CDR2 SYGVKD. DNA for the CDR3: TGTGCCATCAGCCAAGCTCTAGCGGGAGGGTCCTACGAGCAGTACTTC. Translating gives CAISQALAGGSYEQYF.

The genes are TRBV4-2 and TRBJ2-7; D may be TRBD2 (6 bases). This CDR3 region has 15 residues. Germline CDR1 is LGHNA and CDR2 is YNFKEQ. The ends were cut back, 0 bases at V and 3 bases at J, with 12 bases in the middle. CDR3 protein: CASSQEPASVYEQYF. The CDR3, as DNA: TGTGCCAGCAGCCAAGAACCCGCTAGCGTCTACGAGCAGTACTTC.

This chain connects TRBV30 to TRBJ1-5; 7 bases are shared with TRBD1. V trimming: 4 bases; J trimming: 0 bases; junction bases outside the gene matches: 15. Germline CDR1 and CDR2: GTSNPN and SVGIG (reference sequence). The CDR3 has 18 residues. CDR3 in amino acids: CAWIFKRGLNHSNQPQHF. As DNA, the CDR3 is TGTGCCTGGATCTTCAAAAGGGGGCTTAACCATAGCAATCAGCCCCAGCATTTT.